The 31 T cell receptor beta chains reported below all come from one sample, sequenced in a study of blood T cell repertoires in COVID-19. Sequencing was performed with immunoSEQ multiplex PCR; in TCRdb, only in-frame clones are kept and a portion is missing. Found here are some 260,000 clones, about 88% of them singletons; the top ten hold 2.1%. The specimen sequenced was peripheral blood. All receptors derive from a woman in her thirties or forties who had recovered from COVID-19.

This rearrangement joins TRBV5-1 to TRBJ1-6, with D unclear. Per the germline V gene, CDR1 is SGHRS and CDR2 is YFSETQ. CDR3 length equals 15 residues. Deletions cut 0 bases from V and 6 bases from J, with 10 bases between. The CDR3 here is CASSLGAPSNSPLHF. The CDR3 DNA reads TGCGCCAGCAGCTTGGGGGCCCCTTCTAATTCACCCCTCCACTTT.

This chain joins TRBV7-2 and TRBJ1-2; 7 positions match TRBD1. Germline CDR1 reads SGHTA; CDR2 reads FQGNSA. The CDR3 totals 14 residues. Trimming removed 2 bases from V and 2 bases from J; junction bases left unmatched: 2. The DNA of the CDR3 is TGTGCCAGCAGCTTAACAGGGGCCAACTATGGCTACACCTTC. Translation: CASSLTGANYGYTF.

V gene TRBV15 combines with J gene TRBJ2-3, with 13 bases fitting TRBD2. The germline CDR1 and CDR2 sequences are LNHNV and YYDKDF (reference sequence). The CDR3 spans 18 residues. V shed 1 base, J shed 4 bases, and the junction held 8 bases outside the gene matches. In DNA, the CDR3 is TGTGCCACCAGCAGAGGGACTAGCGGGGGATTAGCAGCAGATACGCAGTATTTT. Encoded protein: CATSRGTSGGLAADTQYF.

This sequence joins TRBV5-1 and TRBJ2-5; D may be TRBD2 (5 bases). V was shortened by 1 base and J by 5 bases, with 12 bases between the two germline ends. This CDR3 has 14 amino acids. The germline CDR1 and CDR2 sequences are SGHRS and YFSETQ. CDR3 sequence: CASSLSAGPETQYF. The CDR3 bases are TGCGCCAGCAGCTTGTCGGCGGGCCCCGAGACCCAGTACTTC.

V and J are TRBV6-5 and TRBJ1-4, with D unclear. Trimming removed 2 bases at V and 8 bases at J, with 6 bases between. Germline CDR1 and CDR2: MNHEY and SVGAGI. The CDR3 covers 12 residues. The CDR3 region has the DNA TGTGCCAGCAGTTACGAGGAGGAAAAACTGTTTTTT. Its translation: CASSYEEEKLFF.

The chain combines TRBV6-5 with TRBJ2-5; the D is unclear. Germline loops: CDR1 MNHEY, CDR2 SVGAGI. The ends were cut back, 7 bases at V and 2 bases at J, with 8 bases in the middle. The CDR3 has 12 amino acids. CDR3 amino acids: CASTFGQETQYF. The CDR3 DNA reads as TGTGCCAGCACTTTCGGGCAAGAGACCCAGTACTTC.

The V and J genes are TRBV30 and TRBJ1-3; D unclear. The V gene's germline CDR1 is GTSNPN and CDR2 SVGIG (reference sequence). Trimming cost V 1 base and J 0 bases, with 13 bases left between them. The CDR3 consists of 16 residues. CDR3 amino acids: CAWSGFGRNSGNTIYF. The CDR3 region has the DNA TGTGCCTGGAGTGGCTTCGGTAGAAACTCTGGAAACACCATATATTTT.

The rearrangement uses TRBV10-3 and TRBJ1-1; 10 bases agree with TRBD1. J gave up 6 bases and V 3 bases, and 4 bases lay outside the gene matches. There are 14 residues in the CDR3. Germline CDR1 reads ENHRY; CDR2 reads SYGVKD. In DNA, the CDR3 is TGTGCCATCAGTGAACGACAGGGGGCCTCTGAAGCTTTCTTT. Its translation is CAISERQGASEAFF.

The genes are TRBV11-2 and TRBJ2-2; D possibly corresponds to TRBD1 (7 bases). The V end lost 4 bases, the J end lost 5 bases, and 20 bases lay between the germline ends. Looked up from germline, CDR1 is SGHAT and CDR2 is FQNNGV. This CDR3 comprises 17 residues. The CDR3 DNA follows: TGTGCCAGCAGCTACCGGGCGGGACAGTCTCTAACCGGGGAGCTGTTTTTT. Translation: CASSYRAGQSLTGELFF.

The gene calls are TRBV5-5 and TRBJ1-6, with TRBD1 matching 8 bases. Germline V CDR1 and CDR2: SGHKS, YYEKEE (reference sequence). J gave up 7 bases and V 4 bases, and 7 bases lay outside the gene matches. The CDR3 length is 15 residues. CDR3 loop: CASSAGGLRNSPLHF. CDR3 bases: TGTGCCAGCAGCGCAGGGGGCTTAAGGAATTCACCCCTCCACTTT.

CDR3 loop: CASSSPARWDLLDTQYF. In DNA form, the CDR3 reads TGTGCCAGCAGCTCGCCGGCGAGGTGGGACTTATTAGATACGCAGTATTTT. This rearrangement joins TRBV7-2 to TRBJ2-3; D perhaps matches TRBD2 (6 bases). Germline CDR1 is SGHTA and CDR2 is FQGNSA. The ends were cut back, 4 bases at V and 5 bases at J, with 22 bases in the middle. This CDR3 contains 17 residues. The variable domain in full, completed from reference TRBV7-2 and TRBJ2-3, reads GAGVSQSPSNKVTEKGKDVELRCDPISGHTALYWYRQSLGQGLEFLIYFQGNSAPDKSGLPSDRFSAERTGGSVSTLTIQRTQQEDSAVYLCASSSPARWDLLDTQYFGPGTRLTVL.

The chain employs TRBV18 and TRBJ1-3, with D maybe TRBD1 (5 bases). The CDR3 extends over 15 amino acids. Germline V CDR1 and CDR2: KGHSH, LQKENI. The V and J ends lost 3 bases and 4 bases respectively, with 13 bases between them. The CDR3 region is CASSPAQGTGNTIYF. The CDR3 DNA reads TGTGCCAGCTCACCTGCGCAGGGTACAGGAAACACCATATATTTT.

The chain has TRBV7-9 and TRBJ1-2; D is unclear. Germline V gene data show CDR1 as SEHNR and CDR2 as FQNEAQ (reference sequence). The CDR3 covers 13 residues. V dropped 4 bases and J dropped 4 bases, with 10 bases sitting between them. CDR3 DNA: TGTGCCAGCAGCTCCGGACGGGGCTATGGCTACACCTTC. Encoded protein: CASSSGRGYGYTF.

The V gene is TRBV6-5, the J gene TRBJ1-5; no firm D call. The CDR3 is 13 residues long. Per germline, CDR1 MNHEY and CDR2 SVGAGI. The V end lost 5 bases, the J end lost 7 bases, and 12 bases lay between the germline ends. The CDR3 is CASSPNGEQPQHF. DNA for the CDR3: TGTGCCAGCAGTCCAAATGGGGAGCAGCCCCAGCATTTT.

V gene TRBV19 combines with J gene TRBJ2-7; TRBD2 agrees at 11 bases. The V segment lost 2 bases and the J segment 5 bases; nucleotides outside the gene matches: 2. The V gene's germline CDR1 is LNHDA and CDR2 SQIVND (reference sequence). The CDR3 is 14 residues long. This CDR3 reads CASSIMTSGNEQYF. The CDR3 coding sequence is TGTGCCAGTAGTATAATGACTAGCGGGAACGAGCAGTACTTC.

The V gene is TRBV24-1, the J gene TRBJ2-1, with 8 bases identical to TRBD2. The CDR3 totals 16 residues. From germline, CDR1 is KGHDR and CDR2 SFDVKD. The ends lost 1 base at V and 2 bases at J; junction bases unmatched: 3. Written as DNA, the CDR3 is TGTGCCACCAGTGATTTACCTAGCGGGCCCTACAATGAGCAGTTCTTC. Its translation is CATSDLPSGPYNEQFF.

CDR3 in DNA: TGTGCCAGCTCACCACCGTTCAGCTACGAGCAGTACTTC. This translates into CASSPPFSYEQYF. V usage is TRBV18 and J usage is TRBJ2-7; no reliable D call. The V end was cut by 0 bases, the J end by 3 bases, with 6 bases between. The CDR3 runs 13 residues. The germline V gene encodes CDR1 KGHSH and CDR2 LQKENI.

This sequence joins TRBV11-3 and TRBJ2-7; D gene unclear. V was clipped by 7 bases and J by 2 bases, with 12 bases between them. Germline V gives CDR1 SGHNT, CDR2 YENEEA. The CDR3 is 13 residues long. CDR3 amino acids: CASTNPSTYEQYF. CDR3 bases: TGTGCCAGCACTAACCCCTCCACCTACGAGCAGTACTTC.

The genes are TRBV5-1 and TRBJ1-5, with D possibly being TRBD1 (6 bases). The V gene lost 4 bases and the J gene lost 2 bases, with 10 bases spanning the gap. In germline, CDR1 is SGHRS, CDR2 YFSETQ. The CDR3 spans 14 residues. The DNA of the CDR3 is TGCGCCAGCAGCGAGGGGGTTGGCAATCAGCCCCAGCATTTT. Amino acids: CASSEGVGNQPQHF. Filled out from reference TRBV5-1 and TRBJ1-5, the complete variable domain reads KAGVTQTPRYLIKTRGQQVTLSCSPISGHRSVSWYQQTPGQGLQFLFEYFSETQRNKGNFPGRFSGRQFSNSRSEMNVSTLELGDSALYLCASSEGVGNQPQHFGDGTRLSIL.

This sequence joins TRBV19 and TRBJ2-3; D is perhaps TRBD1 (6 bases). The CDR3 is made up of 15 amino acids. Trimming shortened V by 9 bases and J by 0 bases, and 16 bases separated the two germline ends. Germline values: CDR1 LNHDA, CDR2 SQIVND (reference sequence). The CDR3 nucleotides read TGTGCCAGCGCACAGGGACAAACTAGCACAGATACGCAGTATTTT. The encoded protein is CASAQGQTSTDTQYF. The full variable domain, its missing parts supplied by reference TRBV19 and TRBJ2-3, is DGGITQSPKYLFRKEGQNVTLSCEQNLNHDAMYWYRQDPGQGLRLIYYSQIVNDFQKGDIAEGYSVSREKKESFPLTVTSAQKNPTAFYLCASAQGQTSTDTQYFGPGTRLTVL.

The rearrangement uses TRBV19 and TRBJ2-3, with 8 bases aligning to TRBD2. Germline V lookup: CDR1 LNHDA, CDR2 SQIVND (reference sequence). The CDR3 extends over 18 amino acids. V dropped 5 bases and J dropped 6; count of bases not matched to a gene: 19. The CDR3 region is CASSPYRLARGRSDTQYF. Here the CDR3 DNA reads TGTGCCAGTAGTCCCTACCGACTAGCGCGGGGCCGTTCTGATACGCAGTATTTT.

Concerning this clone itself: Additional DNA sequences in this sample encode the identical CDR3. V usage is TRBV10-3 and J usage is TRBJ1-2, with 7 bases aligning to TRBD1. V shed 4 bases, J shed 4 bases, and the junction held 6 bases outside the gene matches. Germline values: CDR1 ENHRY, CDR2 SYGVKD. This CDR3 contains 14 residues. The CDR3 nucleotides are TGTGCCATCAGTGGGACAGGATCGGTCTATGGCTACACCTTC. This encodes CAISGTGSVYGYTF.

The chain links TRBV27 to TRBJ1-2; D possibly corresponds to TRBD1 (6 bases). Trimming shortened V by 5 bases and J by 4 bases, and 23 bases separated the two germline ends. The CDR3 length is 17 residues. Germline V CDR1 and CDR2: MNHEY, SMNVEV (reference sequence). CDR3 region: CASSLQPQGRSGYGYTF. The CDR3 nucleotides read TGTGCCAGCAGTCTCCAACCACAGGGCCGCTCGGGCTATGGCTACACCTTC.

The V and J genes are TRBV7-9 and TRBJ1-5; D possibly corresponds to TRBD1 (5 bases). CDR1 is SEHNR and CDR2 is FQNEAQ in the germline V gene (reference sequence). The CDR3 loop spans 14 amino acids. Trimming stripped 4 bases from V and 2 bases from J, with 9 bases between. DNA for the CDR3: TGTGCCAGCAGCTCTTGGGGGGGCAATCAGCCCCAGCATTTT. It codes for CASSSWGGNQPQHF.

This clone appeared once. The chain uses TRBV2 and TRBJ2-5; TRBD1 is a possible D gene (6 bases). CDR3 size: 13 residues. From germline, CDR1 is SNHLY and CDR2 FYNNEI. The germline V and J ends were trimmed by 7 bases and 5 bases, with 14 bases remaining between them. CDR3 coding DNA: TGTGCCAGCATACGAGACCAGGGGGAGACCCAGTACTTC. It yields the protein CASIRDQGETQYF.

J is TRBJ2-1 and V is TRBV7-2, with unresolved D. The germline V gene has CDR1 SGHTA and CDR2 FQGNSA. The CDR3 has 16 residues. V lost 4 bases and J 0 bases, leaving 13 bases between the germline ends. In DNA form, the CDR3 reads TGTGCCAGCAGCTCAGTGGCGGTGAGCTCCTACAATGAGCAGTTCTTC. Its translation is CASSSVAVSSYNEQFF.

The chain is built from TRBV20-1 and TRBJ2-7; 12 bases map to TRBD2. Germline V gene data show CDR1 as DFQATT and CDR2 as SNEGSKA (reference sequence). The CDR3 has 15 residues. The J segment lost 5 bases and the V segment lost 3 bases, leaving 8 bases of the junction unmatched. In DNA, the CDR3 is TGCAGTGCTAGTGGAGGACTAGCGGGAACCCACGAGCAGTACTTC. This codes for CSASGGLAGTHEQYF.

The chain is built from TRBV4-3 and TRBJ2-7, with D possibly being TRBD2 (5 bases). V lost 1 base to trimming and J lost 2 bases, with 9 bases between them. Germline CDR1 reads LGHNA; CDR2 reads YSLEER. The CDR3 has 14 residues. The CDR3 protein is CASSQVEGAYEQYF. CDR3 in DNA: TGCGCCAGCAGCCAAGTCGAGGGAGCCTACGAGCAGTACTTC.

The chain joins TRBV30 to TRBJ2-7, with 7 nucleotides matching TRBD1. CDR3 length equals 17 residues. J was trimmed by 0 bases and V by 2 bases; bases with no gene match: 13. Per germline, CDR1 GTSNPN and CDR2 SVGIG (reference sequence). Written as DNA, the CDR3 is TGTGCCTGGAGTTGGGGGAATAGAAGGGACAGCTCCTACGAGCAGTACTTC. Amino acids: CAWSWGNRRDSSYEQYF.

CDR3 DNA sequence: TGTGCCAGCACCCAATCCCCCACAGATACGCAGTATTTT. This codes for CASTQSPTDTQYF. The chain is built from TRBV12-3 or TRBV12-4 and TRBJ2-3; the D is unclear. The V end was cut by 7 bases, the J end by 2 bases, with 10 bases between. The CDR3 consists of 13 residues.

The chain joins TRBV28 to TRBJ2-7; TRBD1 matches at 7 bases. Germline loops: CDR1 MDHEN, CDR2 SYDVKM. The junction had 9 bases not matched to a gene; V was cut back by 0 bases and J by 7 bases. CDR3 size: 15 residues. The CDR3 here is CASSLWSGGRGEQYF. CDR3 nucleotide sequence: TGTGCCAGCAGTTTATGGTCAGGGGGAAGAGGGGAGCAGTACTTC.